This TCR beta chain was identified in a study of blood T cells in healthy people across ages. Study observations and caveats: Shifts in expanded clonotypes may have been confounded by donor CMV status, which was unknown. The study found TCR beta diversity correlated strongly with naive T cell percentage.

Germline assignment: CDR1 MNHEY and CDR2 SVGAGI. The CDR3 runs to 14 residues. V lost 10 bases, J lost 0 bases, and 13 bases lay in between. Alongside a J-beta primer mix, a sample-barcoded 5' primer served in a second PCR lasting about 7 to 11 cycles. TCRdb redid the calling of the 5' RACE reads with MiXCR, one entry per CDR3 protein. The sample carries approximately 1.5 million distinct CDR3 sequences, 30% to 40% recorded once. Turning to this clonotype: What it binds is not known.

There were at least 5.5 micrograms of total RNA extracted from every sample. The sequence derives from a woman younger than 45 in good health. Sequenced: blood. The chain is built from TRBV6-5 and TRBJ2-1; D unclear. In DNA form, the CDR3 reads TGTGCCACCCGGACGGCGAGCTCCTACAATGAGCAGTTCTTC. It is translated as CATRTASSYNEQFF.